Included here is one T cell receptor (beta chain) sequence, with context. These data come from a study of blood T cell repertoires in COVID-19. Overall study: Sites in the United States, Italy and Spain provided acute and convalescent COVID-19 samples. PBMCs, B-cell-depleted T cells, or T cells provided the cDNA or gDNA that made up the material.

Original processing notes: Researchers report that nucleated cell counts were estimated from reference gene primer amplification. Clones were read by immunoSEQ multiplex PCR, and TCRdb kept only the in-frame ones, dropping some. Clone size and V and J calls were adopted from that table, with D and trimming inferred from the DNA. The data show about 96,000 clones, about 90% seen once. Recruited during active infection, patients (from Seattle) were subsequently followed longitudinally. Germline CDR1 reads SGHDT; CDR2 reads YYEEEE. The CDR3 runs to 16 residues. Deletions cut 0 bases from V and 1 base from J, with 11 bases between.

The clonotype originates from a human donor with COVID-19, enrolled during active disease. The donor label of this sample is uncertain. Sequenced input: peripheral blood. This chain links TRBV5-6 with TRBJ2-1, with TRBD2 as a possible D gene (6 bases). CDR3 DNA: TGTGCCAGCAGCTTGGGTGGAGCGGGTTCCTACAATGAGCAGTTCTTC. Amino acids: CASSLGGAGSYNEQFF.